Listed below are T cell receptor beta chains from one sample, sequenced in a study of cytomegalovirus exposure and HLA in healthy donors. Sequencing was performed with immunoSEQ multiplex PCR; in TCRdb, only in-frame clones are kept and a portion is missing. Here the sample spans roughly 280,000 clones, more than 55% being singletons. The sequenced sample consisted of PBMCs. Every receptor here comes from a female donor in good health and CMV-seronegative. The CDR3 runs from the conserved cysteine through the conserved F or W. D genes are given only for firm matches. The size field is filled for only some rows; it gives once, few, many or a size class.

D	V	size	J	DNA	CDR3
TRBD2	TRBV15	-	TRBJ2-5	TGTGCCACCAGCAGTCGTCAGGGAGCTAGCGGAGAGACCCAGTACTTC	CATSSRQGASGETQYF
TRBD2	TRBV15	-	TRBJ2-3	TGTGCCACCAGCAGAGGCGGGACTAGCGGGAGCTCAGATACGCAGTATTTT	CATSRGGTSGSSDTQYF
-	TRBV28	-	TRBJ1-3	TGTGCCAGCAGCCCTATAGGAAGAGGTGGAAACACCATATATTTT	CASSPIGRGGNTIYF
TRBD2	TRBV27	few	TRBJ2-7	TGTGCCAGCAGTTTAAAGCTAGCGGGAGGCCCATACGAGCAGTACTTC	CASSLKLAGGPYEQYF
TRBD2	TRBV6-1	few	TRBJ2-2	TGTGCCAGCAGTGAGGGACTAGAGACCGGGGAGCTGTTTTTT	CASSEGLETGELFF
-	TRBV2	-	TRBJ2-3	TGTGCCAGCAGTTCCAGGGATACGCAGTATTTT	CASSSRDTQYF
-	TRBV7-9	-	TRBJ1-3	TGTGCCAGCCAGTGGTCCGGAAACACCATATATTTT	CASQWSGNTIYF
-	TRBV9	-	TRBJ1-2	TGTGCCAGCAGCGTAGATTGGAGGGCTGGCTATGGCTACACCTTC	CASSVDWRAGYGYTF
-	TRBV19	-	TRBJ2-5	TGTGCCAGTAGTAGAATAAGTGCTCAGGACCAGTACTTC	CASSRISAQDQYF
-	TRBV27	once	TRBJ2-5	TGTGCCAGCAGACCCCTACAGGGGACTCAAGAGACCCAGTACTTC	CASRPLQGTQETQYF
TRBD2	TRBV9	-	TRBJ2-1	TGTGCCAGCAGCGTAGGAGGGAGGGCCTCCGGGGATGAGCAGTTCTTC	CASSVGGRASGDEQFF
TRBD1	TRBV28	-	TRBJ1-5	TGTGCCAGCAGGGGACAGGGGGCGAACAATCAGCCCCAGCATTTT	CASRGQGANNQPQHF
TRBD1	TRBV5-1	few	TRBJ1-2	TGCGCCAGCAGCCTCGTCGGGACAGGCCCCTATGGCTACACCTTC	CASSLVGTGPYGYTF
TRBD2	TRBV4-1	-	TRBJ2-1	TGCGCCAGCAGCCAAGTTTTATCGGGAGGGTTATACAATGAGCAGTTCTTC	CASSQVLSGGLYNEQFF
-	TRBV7-2	-	TRBJ1-2	TGTGCCAGCACCTCGGGGGGCAGCCCCCGGGGCTACACCTTC	CASTSGGSPRGYTF
-	TRBV27	-	TRBJ1-6	TGTGCCAGCAGTCTCAGGGAAGGAAGTTCACCCCTCCACTTT	CASSLREGSSPLHF